The T cell receptor beta chain under discussion was sequenced for a study of cytomegalovirus exposure and HLA in healthy donors. Use of 60 Vbeta and 13 Jbeta primers characterized the PCR. Generated by immunoSEQ multiplex PCR, the TCRdb table keeps only in-frame clones and is missing some. This sample has 150,000 to 250,000 clones; around 80% occur once, and the top ten carry roughly 2%. Losses at the gene ends were 3 bases for V and 15 bases for J; bases not matched to a gene: 5. Per germline, CDR1 SGHAT and CDR2 FQNNGV. The CDR3 is 11 amino acids. This TCR was sampled from a man aged 25 to 40 in good health and CMV-seronegative. The chain combines TRBV11-2 with TRBJ2-4; 7 nucleotides agree with TRBD1. The specimen sequenced was PBMCs. CDR3 protein: CASSFPGQLYF. CDR3 nucleotide sequence: TGTGCCAGCAGCTTTCCGGGACAGCTGTACTTC.